This T cell receptor (beta chain) stems from a study of Ad26.COV2.S vaccination and SARS-CoV-2 variants. In the study overall: The Ad26.COV2.S arm of the COV1001 trial was where the donor was placed. Ad26.COV2.S given intramuscularly, once or twice 56 days apart. General study points: Vaccine recipients and placebo recipients showed similar non-spike TCR breadth.

Treatment reported: some 19 received Ad26.COV2.S at low or high dose, single or two shots; 5 received placebo; per-sample allocation not given. Sampling was done on day 63 after the first vaccine or placebo injection. It was an adult aged 18-55 years in Boston who was the donor. There are 15 residues in the CDR3. Germline CDR1 reads SGHTA; CDR2 reads FQGNSA. V lost 3 bases, J lost 0 bases, and 10 bases lay in between. Assay: immunoSEQ multiplex PCR; the TCRdb copy retains only in-frame clones and omits some. The sample shows some 420,000 clones, 88% of them seen only once. Comment on this clone: Its antigen is undetermined.

Sequences were derived from peripheral blood, sampled in a trial of Ad26.COV2.S vaccine versus placebo. The origin of this receptor is a person aged 18-65 years who received the Ad26.COV2.S COVID-19 vaccine or a placebo. This chain links TRBV7-2 with TRBJ2-3; weak D call: TRBD2 (5 bases). For the CDR3, the DNA is TGTGCCAGCAGCTTCGGTAGCGCTAGCACAGATACGCAGTATTTT. Translated, it gives CASSFGSASTDTQYF. Using reference TRBV7-2 and TRBJ2-3 for the parts outside the CDR3, the full variable domain is GAGVSQSPSNKVTEKGKDVELRCDPISGHTALYWYRQSLGQGLEFLIYFQGNSAPDKSGLPSDRFSAERTGGSVSTLTIQRTQQEDSAVYLCASSFGSASTDTQYFGPGTRLTVL.